This T cell receptor beta chain was sequenced in a study of shared clonotypes between healthy human individuals. Points on this clone: This same CDR3 is encoded by further DNA sequences in the sample.

This CDR3 contains 12 residues. Germline V CDR1 and CDR2: MDHEN, SYDVKM. Trimming removed 8 bases at V and 4 bases at J, with 12 bases between. Libraries were prepared by immunoSEQ multiplex PCR; TCRdb keeps only in-frame clonotypes and omits some of them. In the table there are roughly 2.1 million clones, more than 85% of which are singletons. Naive CD8 populations comprised CD45RO-negative cells positively selected for CCR7, excluding terminally differentiated effector memory CD45RA+ cells. The clonotype was recovered from a man between 18 and 29 years old in good health. Some clones in this sample may be carry-over from other donors' samples. Input material: naive CD8+ T cells from PBMCs. This chain uses TRBV28 with TRBJ2-7; TRBD1 is a possible D gene (6 bases). CDR3 protein: CASSPGEYEQYF. For the CDR3, the DNA is TGTGCCAGCTCTCCAGGGGAGTACGAGCAGTACTTC.